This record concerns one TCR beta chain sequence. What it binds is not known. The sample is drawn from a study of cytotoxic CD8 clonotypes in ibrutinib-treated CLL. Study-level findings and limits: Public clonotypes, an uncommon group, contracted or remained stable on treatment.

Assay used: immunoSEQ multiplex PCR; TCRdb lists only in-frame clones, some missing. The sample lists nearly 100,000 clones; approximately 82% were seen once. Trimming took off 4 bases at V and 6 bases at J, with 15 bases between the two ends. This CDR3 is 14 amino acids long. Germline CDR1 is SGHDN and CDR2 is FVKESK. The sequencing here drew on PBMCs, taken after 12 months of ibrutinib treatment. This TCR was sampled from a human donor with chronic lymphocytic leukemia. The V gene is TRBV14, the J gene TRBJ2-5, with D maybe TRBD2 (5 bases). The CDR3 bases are TGTGCCAGCAGCCCCGATTCCACTAGGAAGACCCAGTACTTC. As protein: CASSPDSTRKTQYF.